These 16 T cell receptor beta chains were sequenced from one sample in a study of tumor-infiltrating lymphocytes in primary liver carcinoma. Germline DNA was also extracted, with blood RNA taken from unsorted whole blood. Starting material of roughly 0.45 ug total RNA yielded TCR beta cDNA via a constant-region primer. ARM-PCR was slightly modified, and three nested multiplex PCR rounds with it gave rise to the TCR beta libraries. Forward primers for TRBV1-TRBV30 and a C-beta reverse primer served the first two PCR rounds, at around 9 cycles each. Each CDR3 protein gets one entry after TCRdb re-called the multiplex PCR reads with MiXCR. Found here are approximately 210,000 distinct CDR3 sequences, 65% of them singletons; the top ten hold roughly 7%. Material for sequencing was peripheral blood. Source of these receptors: a woman aged 60-70 years with primary liver carcinoma and hepatitis B virus infection.

In the case of this clonotype: At one end, the junction sequence differs from germline, possibly due to a read error. The rearrangement links TRBV11-3 to TRBJ2-1; D possibly corresponds to TRBD2 (5 bases). This CDR3 has 16 residues. The germline gives CDR1 SGHNT, CDR2 YENEEA. The CDR3: CASSPIATLSHNEQLF. CDR3 nucleotides: TGTGCCAGCTCGCCAATAGCGACCCTTAGCCACAATGAGCAGTTATTC. The full variable domain, completed using reference TRBV11-3 and TRBJ2-1, is EAGVVQSPRYKIIEKKQPVAFWCNPISGHNTLYWYLQNLGQGPELLIRYENEEAVDDSQLPKDRFSAERLKGVDSTLKIQPAELGDSAVYLCASSPIATLSHNEQLFGPGTRLTVL.

In regard to this clonotype: One end of the junction does not line up with germline, which may come from a read error. V is TRBV11-2 and J is TRBJ1-4; D call uncertain. Germline-derived CDR1 and CDR2 are SGHAT and FQNNGV. This CDR3 contains 15 residues. CDR3 sequence (DNA): TGTTCCAGCAGCCCGAGACCCGGAACTAATGAAAAACTGTTTTTT. It specifies CSSSPRPGTNEKLFF.

This chain uses TRBV14 with TRBJ2-5; TRBD2 matches at 9 bases. Germline V CDR1 and CDR2: SGHDN, FVKESK. There are 19 residues in the CDR3. J lost 5 bases, V lost 0 bases, and 16 bases had no gene match. CDR3 protein: CASSQDPFTIAGVLETQYF. The CDR3 region has the DNA TGTGCCAGCAGCCAAGATCCCTTTACTATAGCGGGAGTACTGGAGACCCAGTACTTC.

Remarks on this clonotype: At one end, the junction sequence differs from germline, possibly due to a read error. The rearrangement uses TRBV14 and TRBJ1-1; D uncertain. Germline CDR1 is SGHDN and CDR2 is FVKESK. The CDR3 consists of 13 residues. As DNA, the CDR3 is TGTGCCAGCAGCCAAGTGAGTCACACTGAAACTTTCTTT. This translates into CASSQVSHTETFF.

The V call is TRBV5-1, the J call TRBJ2-1, with 8 nucleotides matching TRBD2. Looked up from germline, CDR1 is SGHRS and CDR2 is YFSETQ. The CDR3 consists of 16 residues. V lost 0 bases, J lost 1 base, and 3 bases stayed unmatched. The CDR3 sequence is CASSLEAGGSYNEQFF. The CDR3 DNA is TGCGCCAGCAGCTTGGAGGCGGGAGGATCCTACAATGAGCAGTTCTTC.

Notes on this clonotype: Possible read error: a much larger clone is one base away. The chain carries TRBV5-6 and TRBJ2-7; TRBD1 matches at 7 bases. V lost 7 bases to trimming and J lost 2 bases; unmatched junction nucleotides: 9. Germline V CDR1 and CDR2: SGHDT, YYEEEE. This CDR3 spans 14 amino acids. The CDR3 DNA follows: TGTGCCAGCCGGTTCAGGGGGAGAACCTACGAGCAGTACTTC. It is translated as CASRFRGRTYEQYF.

This clonotype was seen at least ten times. The chain recombines TRBV6-5 with TRBJ2-7; tentatively, D is TRBD1 (6 bases). Germline lookup yields CDR1 MNHEY and CDR2 SVGAGI. CDR3 length: 16 residues. The germline V and J ends were trimmed by 7 bases and 2 bases, with 21 bases remaining between them. CDR3 sequence (DNA): TGTGCCAGCAACAGGGCGACATGGGCACCCACCTACGAGCAGTACTTC. This encodes CASNRATWAPTYEQYF.

This clonotype was counted between two and nine times. This chain connects TRBV5-1 to TRBJ2-7, with unresolved D. Looked up from germline, CDR1 is SGHRS and CDR2 is YFSETQ. This CDR3 comprises 15 residues. The V end lost 0 bases, the J end lost 0 bases, and 10 bases lay between the germline ends. CDR3 nucleotide sequence: TGCGCCAGCAGCTTGGGTCGGATGAGCTCCTACGAGCAGTACTTC. Residues: CASSLGRMSSYEQYF.

The count of this clonotype is one. Possible read error: a much larger clone is one base away. V and J are TRBV4-1 and TRBJ2-5; TRBD2 matches 7 bases. From germline, CDR1 is MGHRA and CDR2 YSYEKL. This CDR3 comprises 16 residues. V gave up 1 base and J gave up 1 base; unmatched junction bases: 6. The CDR3 DNA reads TGCGCCAGCAGCCAAGCTGGACTAGTGGTCCAAGAGACCCAGTACTTC. Its translation is CASSQAGLVVQETQYF.

The chain recombines TRBV7-8 with TRBJ2-7, with 8 bases matching TRBD1. This CDR3 is built from 14 residues. CDR1 and CDR2 (germline): SGHVS, FQNEAQ. V lost 1 base to trimming and J lost 7 bases; unmatched junction nucleotides: 6. CDR3 nucleotide sequence: TGTGCCAGCAGCTTAGTCAGGGGGCGATTAGAGCAGTACTTC. Translation: CASSLVRGRLEQYF.

As regards this clonotype: This may arise from a read error, as a much more abundant clone is one base away. J is TRBJ1-4 and V is TRBV10-3; D remains ambiguous. Trimming cost V 8 bases and J 8 bases, with 15 bases left between them. The CDR3 length is 13 residues. Germline V gene sequence: CDR1 ENHRY, CDR2 SYGVKD. The CDR3 DNA sequence: TGTGCCATCGCCCCTTTTGTCAGAGAAAAACTGTTTTTT. Amino acid sequence: CAIAPFVREKLFF.

To note about this clonotype: An end of the junction does not agree with germline; a read error may underlie this. The chain recombines TRBV11-2 with TRBJ2-1, with no clear D. The germline gives CDR1 SGHAT, CDR2 FQNNGV. CDR3 length: 17 residues. The CDR3 nucleotides read TGTGCCAGCAGCTTAGTAGGGCTCATCAGCTCCTGCAATGAGCAGCTCTTC. Protein product: CASSLVGLISSCNEQLF. Looking up the rest from reference TRBV11-2 and TRBJ2-1 gives the full variable domain: EAGVAQSPRYKIIEKRQSVAFWCNPISGHATLYWYQQILGQGPKLLIQFQNNGVVDDSQLPKDRFSAERLKGVDSTLKIQPAKLEDSAVYLCASSLVGLISSCNEQLFGPGTRLTVL.

Worth noting for this clonotype: This could be a read error, since a much larger clone is one nucleotide away. This chain links TRBV14 with TRBJ2-1, with D hard to call. The ends were cut back, 2 bases at V and 10 bases at J, with 12 bases in the middle. Looked up from germline, CDR1 is SGHDN and CDR2 is FVKESK. The CDR3 has 13 residues. CDR3 sequence reads: CASSQYDSSEQFF. CDR3 coding DNA: TGTGCCAGCAGCCAATATGACTCAAGCGAGCAGTTCTTC.

Many counts were recorded for this clonotype. This chain joins TRBV12-3 or TRBV12-4 and TRBJ1-5; D gene uncertain. Trimming took 1 base from V and 7 from J, leaving 11 bases between them. The CDR3 is 14 residues long. The CDR3 DNA reads TGTGCCAGCAGTTTAGAAGGAAGGGCACAGCCCCAGCATTTT. This encodes CASSLEGRAQPQHF.

The chain carries TRBV5-1 and TRBJ2-1; TRBD1 agrees at 9 bases. Germline lookup yields CDR1 SGHRS and CDR2 YFSETQ. This CDR3 spans 15 amino acids. The V gene end was trimmed by 1 base and the J gene end by 6 bases; junction bases not matched to a gene: 5. CDR3 sequence (DNA): TGCGCCAGCAGCTTGTTCCGACAGGGGGGCAATGAGCAGTTCTTC. Amino acid sequence: CASSLFRQGGNEQFF.

Turning to this clonotype: A read error may produce the germline difference seen at one junction end. The V gene is TRBV12-3 or TRBV12-4, the J gene TRBJ1-6, with D perhaps TRBD1 (5 bases). This CDR3 is built from 15 residues. In DNA, the CDR3 is TGTGCCAGTAGTTTTAATTCATGGGGCGATTCACCCCTCCACTTT. It translates to CASSFNSWGDSPLHF.